This TCR beta chain was obtained from a study of blood T cell repertoires in COVID-19. Across the study: Whether acute or convalescent, the COVID-19 samples came from the United States, Italy and Spain. Sources were T cells, B-cell-depleted T cells, or PBMCs; the material itself was cDNA or gDNA.

The CDR3 is 13 amino acids. Germline assignment: CDR1 SNHLY and CDR2 FYNNEI. The V end was cut by 4 bases, the J end by 7 bases, with 13 bases between. In the authors' methods: Estimates of nucleated cell counts were drawn from the amplification of reference gene primers. Measured with immunoSEQ multiplex PCR; TCRdb has only the in-frame clones, and not every one. The V and J calls and clone size are taken from that table; D and trimming were inferred from the DNA. The data contain about 260,000 clones, 84% of them singletons. This chain joins TRBV2 and TRBJ1-2, with D possibly matching TRBD1 (5 bases). The TCR sequence derives from a human donor in a cohort sampled during active COVID-19. Sequencing used peripheral blood. This CDR3 is CASSVPGLGGYTF. In nucleotides, the CDR3 is TGTGCCAGCAGTGTCCCAGGGTTGGGTGGCTACACCTTC.